Presented here are 30 T cell receptor beta chains from one specimen sequenced in a study of blood T cell repertoires in COVID-19. Using immunoSEQ multiplex PCR, the repertoire was profiled, and TCRdb retains in-frame clones only, with some absent. The sample shows more than 65,000 clones, around nine tenths of them seen only once. Sequencing input: peripheral blood. The receptors here all came from a woman of 80 years or more with active or convalescent COVID-19.

The genes are TRBV24-1 and TRBJ2-3; 10 bases fit TRBD2. With V trimmed by 7 bases and J by 3 bases, 0 bases remained unmatched. The germline V gene has CDR1 KGHDR and CDR2 SFDVKD. The CDR3 contains 13 residues. The DNA for the CDR3 is TGTGCCACCAGAGCGGGAGGGACAGATACGCAGTATTTT. Its protein product is CATRAGGTDTQYF.

The chain is built from TRBV9 and TRBJ2-1; 7 bases are shared with TRBD2. J gave up 4 bases and V 8 bases, and 9 bases lay outside the gene matches. The CDR3 contains 14 residues. Germline CDR1 and CDR2: SGDLS and YYNGEE. The CDR3 DNA reads as TGTGCCAGTCAAATCGGGGAGGGATACAATGAGCAGTTCTTC. It specifies CASQIGEGYNEQFF.

The CDR3 loop is CATSALTGVADTQYF. The DNA of the CDR3 is TGTGCCACCAGTGCCTTGACTGGTGTGGCAGATACGCAGTATTTT. This sequence joins TRBV24-1 and TRBJ2-3; D gene ambiguous. The CDR3 has 15 amino acids. Trimming took off 5 bases at V and 4 bases at J, with 15 bases between the two ends. CDR1 is KGHDR and CDR2 is SFDVKD in the germline V gene.

The gene calls are TRBV19 and TRBJ2-1, with TRBD2 matching over 10 bases. V dropped 4 bases and J dropped 0; count of bases not matched to a gene: 9. CDR3 size: 18 residues. Germline lookup yields CDR1 LNHDA and CDR2 SQIVND (reference sequence). CDR3 DNA sequence: TGTGCCAGTAGTAGTGGTAGCGGGAGGACGAACTCCTACAATGAGCAGTTCTTC. Translation: CASSSGSGRTNSYNEQFF.

This chain connects TRBV7-2 to TRBJ2-7; D may be TRBD1 (6 bases). This CDR3 spans 13 amino acids. Trimming shortened V by 2 bases and J by 5 bases, and 10 bases separated the two germline ends. Germline V lookup: CDR1 SGHTA, CDR2 FQGNSA. The CDR3 sequence: CASSLLQGHEQYF. The DNA of the CDR3 is TGTGCCAGCAGCTTACTACAGGGTCACGAGCAGTACTTC.

The V call is TRBV15, the J call TRBJ2-5; maybe TRBD1 (5 bases). Trimming left V 2 bases short and J 5 bases short, with 12 bases between. The CDR3 has 14 amino acids. The germline gives CDR1 LNHNV, CDR2 YYDKDF (reference sequence). The CDR3 loop is CATSRSDTLETQYF. The CDR3 DNA reads as TGTGCCACCAGCAGATCGGACACTCTGGAGACCCAGTACTTC.

The rearrangement joins TRBV6-5 to TRBJ2-1; D unresolved. The CDR3 length is 13 residues. Germline CDR1 is MNHEY and CDR2 is SVGAGI. Between the trimmed V and J ends, which lost 4 bases and 6 bases, there was a span of 10 bases. The CDR3 protein is CASSSGYGNEQFF. The CDR3 coding sequence is TGTGCCAGCAGTTCAGGATACGGCAATGAGCAGTTCTTC.

The V gene is TRBV3-1 (or the pseudogene TRBV3-2), the J gene TRBJ2-3, with TRBD2 matching 13 bases. V lost 6 bases, J lost 1 base, and 10 bases stayed unmatched. This CDR3 is 18 amino acids long. From germline, CDR1 is LGHDT and CDR2 YNNKEL (reference sequence). The DNA for the CDR3 is TGTGCCAGCAGTGCCCCGGGACTAGCGGGAAGGGGCACAGATACGCAGTATTTT. This sequence encodes CASSAPGLAGRGTDTQYF.

The chain joins TRBV19 to TRBJ1-6; 8 positions match TRBD1. This CDR3 comprises 13 residues. Germline values: CDR1 LNHDA, CDR2 SQIVND (reference sequence). The V and J ends lost 6 bases and 9 bases, in that order; junction bases with no gene match: 4. The CDR3 DNA reads TGTGCCAGTAGCACCGACAGGGGTTCACCCCTCCACTTT. Translating it yields CASSTDRGSPLHF. Filled out from reference TRBV19 and TRBJ1-6, the complete variable domain reads DGGITQSPKYLFRKEGQNVTLSCEQNLNHDAMYWYRQDPGQGLRLIYYSQIVNDFQKGDIAEGYSVSREKKESFPLTVTSAQKNPTAFYLCASSTDRGSPLHFGNGTRLTVT.

The chain carries TRBV24-1 and TRBJ2-3; D ambiguous. The CDR3 extends over 13 amino acids. The V gene lost 2 bases and the J gene lost 11 bases, with 13 bases spanning the gap. Germline assignment: CDR1 KGHDR and CDR2 SFDVKD. The CDR3 DNA is TGTGCCACCAGTGATTCTCGACTCCACCAGCAGTATTTT. Encoded protein: CATSDSRLHQQYF.

J is TRBJ2-3 and V is TRBV9; 13 bases line up with TRBD2. Germline V gene data show CDR1 as SGDLS and CDR2 as YYNGEE. The CDR3 runs to 17 residues. V lost 0 bases and J lost 5; bases outside the gene matches: 6. For the CDR3, the DNA is TGTGCCAGCAGCGTAGAAACTAGCGGGGGGGCCAGAGATACGCAGTATTTT. Protein: CASSVETSGGARDTQYF.

The V and J genes are TRBV5-8 and TRBJ2-3; maybe TRBD2 (5 bases). Germline values: CDR1 SGHTS, CDR2 YDEGEE. With 3 bases removed from V and 11 bases from J, the gap between germline ends came to 13 bases. The CDR3 consists of 12 residues. The CDR3 spells CASSSYTGEQYF. In nucleotides, the CDR3 is TGTGCCAGCAGCTCTTATACCGGGGAGCAGTATTTT. Supplemented by reference TRBV5-8 and TRBJ2-3, the full variable domain reads EAGVTQSPTHLIKTRGQQATLRCSPISGHTSVYWYQQALGLGLQFLLWYDEGEERNRGNFPPRFSGRQFPNYSSELNVNALELEDSALYLCASSSYTGEQYFGPGTRLTVL.

The V gene is TRBV25-1, the J gene TRBJ1-1; maybe TRBD1 (6 bases). V lost 0 bases, J lost 1 base, and 9 bases lay in between. Germline V lookup: CDR1 MGHDK, CDR2 SYGVNS. The CDR3 length is 15 residues. Written as DNA, the CDR3 is TGTGCCAGCAGTGAATACGGGGGGCAGAACACTGAAGCTTTCTTT. Translated: CASSEYGGQNTEAFF.

This clone was counted once. J is TRBJ2-3 and V is TRBV29-1, with a weak D call TRBD2 (7 bases). Germline CDR1 is SQVTM and CDR2 is ANQGSEA. V was clipped by 4 bases and J by 4 bases, with 12 bases between them. The CDR3 has 13 residues. The CDR3 region is CSVGTRGADTQYF. As DNA, the CDR3 is TGCAGCGTTGGGACTAGGGGGGCAGATACGCAGTATTTT.

This chain uses TRBV12-3 or TRBV12-4 with TRBJ1-1, with a weak D call TRBD1 (5 bases). Trimming took 10 bases from V and 1 from J, leaving 10 bases between them. The CDR3 extends over 12 amino acids. The CDR3 DNA follows: TGTGCCATAGGGGTTCGGAACACTGAAGCTTTCTTT. Residues: CAIGVRNTEAFF.

Here the CDR3 DNA reads TGTGCCAGCACCGATTATAGAAGATCCTATGGCTACACCTTC. This translates into CASTDYRRSYGYTF. The chain links TRBV7-8 to TRBJ1-2; D remains ambiguous. V was trimmed by 7 bases and J by 4 bases, leaving 16 bases between them. Per germline, CDR1 SGHVS and CDR2 FQNEAQ. This CDR3 has 14 amino acids.

V gene TRBV7-2 combines with J gene TRBJ2-5; 10 bases align to TRBD1. The V segment lost 1 base and the J segment 5 bases; nucleotides outside the gene matches: 4. This CDR3 contains 15 residues. From germline, CDR1 is SGHTA and CDR2 FQGNSA. CDR3 nucleotide sequence: TGTGCCAGCAGCTTAGTGGGACAGGGGATTGAGACCCAGTACTTC. Translation gives CASSLVGQGIETQYF.

This chain connects TRBV19 to TRBJ2-3; 16 nucleotides match TRBD2. CDR3 length: 17 amino acids. Trimming at V came to 6 bases and at J to 4 bases, leaving 7 bases not matched to a gene. CDR1 LNHDA and CDR2 SQIVND come from the germline V gene (reference sequence). The CDR3 here is CASSPLGTSGRADTQYF. In nucleotides, the CDR3 is TGTGCCAGTAGCCCCCTGGGGACTAGCGGGAGGGCAGATACGCAGTATTTT.

By sample share, this clone is medium-sized. The chain is built from TRBV19 and TRBJ1-5, with 7 bases aligning to TRBD1. Germline V gives CDR1 LNHDA, CDR2 SQIVND (reference sequence). The CDR3 runs 19 residues. Trimming removed 4 bases from V and 0 bases from J; junction bases left unmatched: 15. This chain's CDR3 is CASSTNQLDRRASNQPQHF. The CDR3 DNA is TGTGCCAGTAGTACAAACCAATTGGACAGGCGGGCTAGCAATCAGCCCCAGCATTTT.

The gene calls are TRBV28 and TRBJ2-5; no clear D. Germline V gives CDR1 MDHEN, CDR2 SYDVKM. V lost 1 base and J 5 bases, leaving 8 bases between the germline ends. The length of the CDR3 is 13 residues. The CDR3 DNA is TGTGCCAGCAGTTTATCAGGTGGGGAGACCCAGTACTTC. It is translated as CASSLSGGETQYF.

The J gene is TRBJ2-6, the V gene TRBV28, with 9 positions matching TRBD1. V gave up 5 bases and J gave up 2 bases; unmatched junction bases: 10. The CDR3 runs to 18 residues. Germline CDR1 and CDR2: MDHEN and SYDVKM. CDR3 sequence (DNA): TGTGCCAGCAGTCCCGGACAGGGGACAGAGACTGGGGCCAACGTCCTGACTTTC. Protein product: CASSPGQGTETGANVLTF. The full variable domain, with the rest looked up from reference TRBV28 and TRBJ2-6, is DVKVTQSSRYLVKRTGEKVFLECVQDMDHENMFWYRQDPGLGLRLIYFSYDVKMKEKGDIPEGYSVSREKKERFSLILESASTNQTSMYLCASSPGQGTETGANVLTFGAGSRLTVL.

The chain employs TRBV18 and TRBJ1-1; 7 nucleotides agree with TRBD1. This CDR3 is 12 amino acids long. J lost 11 bases, V lost 3 bases, and 6 bases had no gene match. Germline CDR1 reads KGHSH; CDR2 reads LQKENI. DNA for the CDR3: TGTGCCAGCTCACCGGACAGGCAACAGGCTTTCTTT. Translated, it gives CASSPDRQQAFF.

The chain joins TRBV3-1 (or the pseudogene TRBV3-2) to TRBJ1-3, with D uncertain. The V and J ends lost 4 bases and 0 bases respectively, with 10 bases between them. Per germline, CDR1 LGHDT and CDR2 YNNKEL (reference sequence). The CDR3 consists of 15 residues. In DNA form, the CDR3 reads TGTGCCAGCAGCCGGCCTCTTGACTCTGGAAACACCATATATTTT. This codes for CASSRPLDSGNTIYF.

The rearrangement uses TRBV10-3 and TRBJ2-5, with TRBD1 as a possible D gene (5 bases). Trimming removed 0 bases from V and 0 bases from J, with 11 bases in between. This CDR3 is 16 amino acids long. Germline V CDR1 and CDR2: ENHRY, SYGVKD. Here the CDR3 reads CAISESGGANQETQYF. CDR3 coding DNA: TGTGCCATCAGTGAGTCGGGTGGGGCCAACCAAGAGACCCAGTACTTC.

The chain has TRBV5-1 and TRBJ1-6; TRBD1 aligns across 11 bases. Germline loops: CDR1 SGHRS, CDR2 YFSETQ. Unmatched junction bases numbered 5, after V lost 2 bases and J lost 10 bases. The CDR3 extends over 15 amino acids. CDR3 in amino acids: CASSFAGQGDSPLHF. The CDR3 nucleotides are TGCGCCAGCAGCTTCGCGGGACAGGGGGACTCACCCCTCCACTTT.

The rearrangement links TRBV24-1 to TRBJ1-6; D remains ambiguous. Germline V CDR1 and CDR2: KGHDR, SFDVKD. V was clipped by 3 bases and J by 15 bases, with 14 bases between them. The CDR3 has 13 amino acids. This CDR3 reads CATSDGGSGFLHF. CDR3 nucleotides: TGTGCCACCAGTGATGGCGGCTCCGGATTCCTCCACTTT.

The chain carries TRBV28 and TRBJ1-2; TRBD1 aligns across 9 bases. CDR3 length: 14 residues. With V trimmed by 6 bases and J by 4 bases, 6 bases remained unmatched. Germline CDR1 reads MDHEN; CDR2 reads SYDVKM. CDR3 nucleotide sequence: TGTGCCAGCAGCCTCCGGGACAGGGTCTATGGCTACACCTTC. Translating it yields CASSLRDRVYGYTF.

V usage is TRBV19 and J usage is TRBJ1-1, with D unresolved. V dropped 3 bases and J dropped 0 bases, with 5 bases sitting between them. Germline CDR1 is LNHDA and CDR2 is SQIVND (reference sequence). The length of the CDR3 is 13 residues. The CDR3 loop reads CASSISVNTEAFF. Here the CDR3 DNA reads TGTGCCAGTAGTATTTCGGTGAACACTGAAGCTTTCTTT. Full variable domain (rest looked up from reference TRBV19 and TRBJ1-1): DGGITQSPKYLFRKEGQNVTLSCEQNLNHDAMYWYRQDPGQGLRLIYYSQIVNDFQKGDIAEGYSVSREKKESFPLTVTSAQKNPTAFYLCASSISVNTEAFFGQGTRLTVV.

V usage is TRBV30 and J usage is TRBJ1-1, with 7 nucleotides matching TRBD1. The J segment lost 1 base and the V segment lost 2 bases, leaving 7 bases of the junction unmatched. Germline-derived CDR1 and CDR2 are GTSNPN and SVGIG (reference sequence). The CDR3 runs 15 residues. CDR3 amino acids: CAWSNTGTANTEAFF. Written as DNA, the CDR3 is TGTGCCTGGAGTAATACCGGGACAGCGAACACTGAAGCTTTCTTT. Together with reference TRBV30 and TRBJ1-1, the CDR3 gives the full variable domain: SQTIHQWPATLVQPVGSPLSLECTVEGTSNPNLYWYRQAAGRGLQLLFYSVGIGQISSEVPQNLSASRPQDRQFILSSKKLLLSDSGFYLCAWSNTGTANTEAFFGQGTRLTVV.

V gene TRBV10-1 combines with J gene TRBJ2-7, with TRBD1 identical over 8 bases. Trimming at V came to 6 bases and at J to 12 bases, leaving 7 bases not matched to a gene. CDR3 length: 11 residues. Germline loops: CDR1 WNHNN, CDR2 SYGVQD (reference sequence). DNA of the CDR3: TGCGCCAGCAGAATTACAGGGGGTCTGTACTTC. It encodes CASRITGGLYF.